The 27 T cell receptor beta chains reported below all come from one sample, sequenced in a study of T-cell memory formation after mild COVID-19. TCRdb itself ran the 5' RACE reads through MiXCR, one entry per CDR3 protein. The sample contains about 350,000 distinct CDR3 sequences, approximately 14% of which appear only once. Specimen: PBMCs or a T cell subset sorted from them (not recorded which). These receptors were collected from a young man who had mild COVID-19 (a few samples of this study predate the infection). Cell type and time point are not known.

CDR3 sequence (DNA): TGTGCCAGCAGCCCGAGGTCCACAGTTCTCACAGATACGCAGTATTTT. Protein sequence: CASSPRSTVLTDTQYF. J is TRBJ2-3 and V is TRBV12-3 or TRBV12-4; no firm D call. CDR3 size: 16 residues. Trimming took 6 bases from V and 2 from J, leaving 18 bases between them.

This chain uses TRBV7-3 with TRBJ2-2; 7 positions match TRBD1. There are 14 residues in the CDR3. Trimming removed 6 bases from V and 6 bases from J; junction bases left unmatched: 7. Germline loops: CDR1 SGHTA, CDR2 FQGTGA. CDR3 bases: TGTGCCAGCAGTTCACAGGGGTTTGCCGGGGAGCTGTTTTTT. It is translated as CASSSQGFAGELFF.

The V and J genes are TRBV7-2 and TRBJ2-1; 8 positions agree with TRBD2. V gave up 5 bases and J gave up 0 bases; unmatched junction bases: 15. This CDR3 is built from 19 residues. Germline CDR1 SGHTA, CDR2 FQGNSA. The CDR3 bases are TGTGCCAGCAGCCCCCGCCCGACTAGCGAGAGGAGCTCCTACAATGAGCAGTTCTTC. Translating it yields CASSPRPTSERSSYNEQFF. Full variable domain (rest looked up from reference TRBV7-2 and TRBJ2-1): GAGVSQSPSNKVTEKGKDVELRCDPISGHTALYWYRQSLGQGLEFLIYFQGNSAPDKSGLPSDRFSAERTGGSVSTLTIQRTQQEDSAVYLCASSPRPTSERSSYNEQFFGPGTRLTVL.

Here the CDR3 DNA reads TGCGCCAGCAGCCCAAGACAGGGGGAGGGCTACGAGCAGTACTTC. It is translated as CASSPRQGEGYEQYF. V and J are TRBV4-3 and TRBJ2-7; 9 nucleotides align to TRBD1. Germline lookup yields CDR1 LGHNA and CDR2 YSLEER. This CDR3 spans 15 amino acids. J gave up 3 bases and V 4 bases, and 7 bases lay outside the gene matches.

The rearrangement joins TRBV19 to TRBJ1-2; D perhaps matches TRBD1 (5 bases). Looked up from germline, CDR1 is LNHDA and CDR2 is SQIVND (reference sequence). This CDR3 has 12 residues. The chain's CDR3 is CASQGDRYGYTF. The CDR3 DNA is TGTGCGAGTCAAGGGGACCGCTATGGCTACACCTTC.

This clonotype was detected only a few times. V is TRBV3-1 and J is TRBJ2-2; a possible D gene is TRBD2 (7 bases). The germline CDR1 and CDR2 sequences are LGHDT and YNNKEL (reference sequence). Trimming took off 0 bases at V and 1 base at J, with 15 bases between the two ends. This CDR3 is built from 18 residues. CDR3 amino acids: CASSQDLSRGRNTGELFF. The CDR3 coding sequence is TGTGCCAGCAGCCAAGACCTCTCGCGGGGGCGGAACACCGGGGAGCTGTTTTTT. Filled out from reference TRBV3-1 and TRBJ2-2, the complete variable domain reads DTAVSQTPKYLVTQMGNDKSIKCEQNLGHDTMYWYKQDSKKFLKIMFSYNNKELIINETVPNRFSPKSPDKAHLNLHINSLELGDSAVYFCASSQDLSRGRNTGELFFGEGSRLTVL.

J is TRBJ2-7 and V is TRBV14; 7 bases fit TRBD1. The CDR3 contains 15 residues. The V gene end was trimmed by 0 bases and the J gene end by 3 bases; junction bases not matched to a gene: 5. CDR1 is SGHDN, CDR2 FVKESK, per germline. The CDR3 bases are TGTGCCAGCAGCCAAGATACAGGGGTCGGCTACGAGCAGTACTTC. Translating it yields CASSQDTGVGYEQYF.

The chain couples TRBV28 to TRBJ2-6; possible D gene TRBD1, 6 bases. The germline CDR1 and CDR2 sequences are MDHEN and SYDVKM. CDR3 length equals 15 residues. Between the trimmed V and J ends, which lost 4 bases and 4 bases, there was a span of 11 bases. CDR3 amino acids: CASSSTGLGANVLTF. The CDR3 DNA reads TGTGCCAGCAGTTCGACAGGCTTGGGGGCCAACGTCCTGACTTTC.

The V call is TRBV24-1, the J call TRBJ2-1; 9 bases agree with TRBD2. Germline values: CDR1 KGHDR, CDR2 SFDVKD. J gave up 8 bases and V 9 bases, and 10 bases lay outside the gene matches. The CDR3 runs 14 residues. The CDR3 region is CATARGVAGDEQFF. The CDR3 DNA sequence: TGTGCCACCGCCAGAGGAGTAGCGGGGGATGAGCAGTTCTTC.

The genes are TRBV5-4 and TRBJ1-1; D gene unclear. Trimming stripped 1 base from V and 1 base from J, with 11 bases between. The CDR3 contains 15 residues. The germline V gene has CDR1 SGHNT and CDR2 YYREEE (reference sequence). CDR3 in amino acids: CASSLPGRGNTEAFF. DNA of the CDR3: TGTGCCAGCAGCTTGCCCGGAAGAGGGAACACTGAAGCTTTCTTT.

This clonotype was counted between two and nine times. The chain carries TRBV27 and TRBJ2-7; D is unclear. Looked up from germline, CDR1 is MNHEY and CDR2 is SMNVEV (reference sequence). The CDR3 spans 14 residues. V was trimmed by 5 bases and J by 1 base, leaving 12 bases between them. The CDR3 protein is CASSHGPQSYEQYF. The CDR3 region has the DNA TGTGCCAGCAGTCATGGGCCACAATCCTACGAGCAGTACTTC.

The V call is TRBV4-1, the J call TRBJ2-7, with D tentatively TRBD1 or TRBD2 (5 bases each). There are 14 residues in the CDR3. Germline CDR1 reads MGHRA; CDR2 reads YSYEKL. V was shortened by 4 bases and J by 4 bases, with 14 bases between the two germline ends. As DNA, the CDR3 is TGCGCCAGCAGCCCGGGCCCCGAGGGGTACGAGCAGTACTTC. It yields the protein CASSPGPEGYEQYF.

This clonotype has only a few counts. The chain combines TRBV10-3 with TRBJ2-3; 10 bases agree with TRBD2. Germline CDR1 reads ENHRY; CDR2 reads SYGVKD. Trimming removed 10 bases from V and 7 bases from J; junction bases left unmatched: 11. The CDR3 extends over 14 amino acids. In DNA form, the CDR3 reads TGTGCCACCCAGGCCAGCGGGGGGGCAAATACGCAGTATTTT. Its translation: CATQASGGANTQYF.

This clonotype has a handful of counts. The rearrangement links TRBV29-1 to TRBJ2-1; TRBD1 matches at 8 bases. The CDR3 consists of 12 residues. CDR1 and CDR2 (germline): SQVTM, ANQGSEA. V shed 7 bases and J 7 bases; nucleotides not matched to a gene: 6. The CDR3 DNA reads TGCAGCGCGCGGGACAGGCTAAATGAGCAGTTCTTC. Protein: CSARDRLNEQFF.

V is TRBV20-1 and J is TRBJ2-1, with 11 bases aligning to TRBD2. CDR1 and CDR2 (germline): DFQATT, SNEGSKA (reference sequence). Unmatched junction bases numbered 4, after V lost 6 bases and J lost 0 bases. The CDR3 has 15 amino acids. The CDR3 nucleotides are TGCAGTGCCCTAGCGGGGGGTATCTCCTACAATGAGCAGTTCTTC. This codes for CSALAGGISYNEQFF.

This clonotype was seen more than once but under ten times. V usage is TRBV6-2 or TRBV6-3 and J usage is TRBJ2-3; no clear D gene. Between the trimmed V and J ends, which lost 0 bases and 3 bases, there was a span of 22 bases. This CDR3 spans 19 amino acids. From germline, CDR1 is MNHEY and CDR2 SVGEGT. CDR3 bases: TGTGCCAGCAGTTACTCGAGTTCTCTGACCCAATACCTAACAGATACGCAGTATTTT. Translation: CASSYSSSLTQYLTDTQYF.

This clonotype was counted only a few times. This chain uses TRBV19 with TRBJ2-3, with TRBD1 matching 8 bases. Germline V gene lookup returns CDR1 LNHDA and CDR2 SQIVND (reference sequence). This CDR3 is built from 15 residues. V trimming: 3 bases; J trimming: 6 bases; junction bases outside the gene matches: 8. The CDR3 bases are TGTGCCAGTAGTATCGATGACAGGGGTTTTGATACGCAGTATTTT. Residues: CASSIDDRGFDTQYF. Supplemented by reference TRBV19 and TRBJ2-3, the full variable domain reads DGGITQSPKYLFRKEGQNVTLSCEQNLNHDAMYWYRQDPGQGLRLIYYSQIVNDFQKGDIAEGYSVSREKKESFPLTVTSAQKNPTAFYLCASSIDDRGFDTQYFGPGTRLTVL.

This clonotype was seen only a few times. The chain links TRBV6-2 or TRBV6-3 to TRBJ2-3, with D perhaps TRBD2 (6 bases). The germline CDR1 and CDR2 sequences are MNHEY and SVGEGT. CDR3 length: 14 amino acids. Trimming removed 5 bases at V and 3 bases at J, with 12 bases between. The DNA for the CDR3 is TGTGCCAGCAGTCACGGGACTCCGACAGATACGCAGTATTTT. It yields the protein CASSHGTPTDTQYF.

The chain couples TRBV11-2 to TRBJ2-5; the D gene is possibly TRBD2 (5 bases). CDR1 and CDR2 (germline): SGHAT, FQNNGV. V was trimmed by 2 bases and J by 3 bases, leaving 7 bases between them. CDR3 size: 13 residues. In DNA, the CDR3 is TGTGCCAGCAGCTTACAAGCGGAAGAGACCCAGTACTTC. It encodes CASSLQAEETQYF.

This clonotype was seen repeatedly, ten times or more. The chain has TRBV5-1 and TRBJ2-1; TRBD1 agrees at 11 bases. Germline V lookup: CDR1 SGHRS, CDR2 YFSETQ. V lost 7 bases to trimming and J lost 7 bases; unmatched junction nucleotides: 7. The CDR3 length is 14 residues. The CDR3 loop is CASVWTGGGNEQFF. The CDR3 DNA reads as TGCGCCAGCGTGTGGACAGGGGGCGGGAATGAGCAGTTCTTC.

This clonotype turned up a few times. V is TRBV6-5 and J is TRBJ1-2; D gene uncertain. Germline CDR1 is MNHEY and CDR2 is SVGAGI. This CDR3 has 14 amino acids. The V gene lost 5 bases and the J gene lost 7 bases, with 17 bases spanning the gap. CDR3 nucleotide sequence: TGTGCCAGCAGTCCCTTTAATCCTGAAGGTGGCTACACCTTC. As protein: CASSPFNPEGGYTF.

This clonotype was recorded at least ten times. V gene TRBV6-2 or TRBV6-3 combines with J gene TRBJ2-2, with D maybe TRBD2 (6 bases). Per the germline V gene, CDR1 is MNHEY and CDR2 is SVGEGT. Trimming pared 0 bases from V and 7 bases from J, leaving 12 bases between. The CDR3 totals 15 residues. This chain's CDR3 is CASSYSPGENGELFF. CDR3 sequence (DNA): TGTGCCAGCAGTTACTCACCGGGAGAGAACGGGGAGCTGTTTTTT.

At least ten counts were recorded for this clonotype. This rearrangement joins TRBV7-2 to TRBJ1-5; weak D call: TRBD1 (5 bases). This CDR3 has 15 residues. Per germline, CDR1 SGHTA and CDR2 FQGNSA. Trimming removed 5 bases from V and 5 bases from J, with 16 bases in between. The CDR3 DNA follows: TGTGCCAGCAGCCCCCACGGGGGTCGAGATCAGCCCCAGCATTTT. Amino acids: CASSPHGGRDQPQHF.

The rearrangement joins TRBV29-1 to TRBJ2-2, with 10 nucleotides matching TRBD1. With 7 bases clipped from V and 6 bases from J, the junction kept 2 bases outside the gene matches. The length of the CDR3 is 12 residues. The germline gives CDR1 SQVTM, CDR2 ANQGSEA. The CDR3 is CSAGQGAGELFF. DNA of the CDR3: TGCAGCGCCGGACAGGGGGCCGGGGAGCTGTTTTTT.

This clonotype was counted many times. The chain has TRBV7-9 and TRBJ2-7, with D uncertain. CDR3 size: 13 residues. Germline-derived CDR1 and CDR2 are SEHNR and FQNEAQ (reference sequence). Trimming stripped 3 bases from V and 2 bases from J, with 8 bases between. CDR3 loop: CASSFGGPYEQYF. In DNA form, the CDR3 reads TGTGCCAGCAGCTTTGGCGGACCCTACGAGCAGTACTTC.

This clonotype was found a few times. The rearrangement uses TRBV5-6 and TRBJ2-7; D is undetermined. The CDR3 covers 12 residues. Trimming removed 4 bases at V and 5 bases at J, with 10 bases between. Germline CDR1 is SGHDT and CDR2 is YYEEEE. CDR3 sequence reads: CASSLPLDEQYV. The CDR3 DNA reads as TGTGCCAGCAGCCTGCCCCTAGACGAGCAGTACGTC.

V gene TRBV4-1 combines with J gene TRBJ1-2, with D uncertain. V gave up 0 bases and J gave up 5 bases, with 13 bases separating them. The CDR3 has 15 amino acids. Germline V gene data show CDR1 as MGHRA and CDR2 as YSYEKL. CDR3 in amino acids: CASSQDNTRDYGYTF. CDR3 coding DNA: TGCGCCAGCAGCCAAGATAACACCCGAGATTATGGCTACACCTTC.